This T cell receptor (beta chain) was recorded in a study of human T cells and chemical hapten exposure. Study-wide findings and caveats: Compared to controls, expanded TCRs made significantly more large clusters of similar CDR3s.

V was pared by 4 bases and J by 3 bases, with 13 bases between. There are 15 residues in the CDR3. Germline loops: CDR1 SGDLS, CDR2 YYNGEE. TCRdb processed the RACE reads anew with MiXCR; each CDR3 protein has one entry. Of 30,000 or so distinct CDR3 sequences in the sample, around 6% were seen once. There are many counts of this clonotype. Its target is not known. The time point denotes: patch test 3, about 24 weeks after DPC sensitization. Regarding treatment: therapeutic diphenylcyclopropenone sensitization with weekly scalp DPC. The rearrangement uses TRBV9 and TRBJ2-2; tentatively, D is TRBD1 or TRBD2 (5 bases each). The source was whole blood, collected in connection with sensitization to the hapten diphenylcyclopropenone (DPC). This sequence was found in a man between 25 and 39 years old with alopecia areata. Some clones in this sample may be carry-over from other donors' samples. For the CDR3, the DNA is TGTGCCAGCAGCCCTAGGGGAGAGGACACCGGGGAGCTGTTTTTT. This translates into CASSPRGEDTGELFF. The full variable domain, its missing parts supplied by reference TRBV9 and TRBJ2-2, is DSGVTQTPKHLITATGQRVTLRCSPRSGDLSVYWYQQSLDQGLQFLIQYYNGEERAKGNILERFSAQQFPDLHSELNLSSLELGDSALYFCASSPRGEDTGELFFGEGSRLTVL.